Included here is one T cell receptor (beta chain) sequence, with context. Using immunoSEQ multiplex PCR, the repertoire was profiled, and TCRdb retains in-frame clones only, with some absent. The table records approximately 160,000 clones, around 82% of them present only once. These data come from a study of blood T cell repertoires in COVID-19. The length of the CDR3 is 14 residues. In germline, CDR1 is SGHDT, CDR2 YYEEEE. The V gene lost 6 bases and the J gene lost 8 bases, with 17 bases spanning the gap. The receptor was isolated from a woman aged 50 to 65 in a cohort exposed to, infected with or recovered from COVID-19 (not recorded which). The chain combines TRBV5-6 with TRBJ1-4; tentatively, D is TRBD1 (6 bases). Sequencing was done on a sample of PBMCs or T cells enriched from blood (not recorded which). The CDR3 reads CASNLGGAGEKLFF. The DNA of the CDR3 is TGTGCCAGCAACCTTGGGGGGGCAGGGGAAAAACTGTTTTTT.